This T cell receptor beta chain was retrieved from a study of circulating and synovial CD4+ cells in juvenile arthritis. Germline V gene data show CDR1 as SGHVS and CDR2 as FQNEAQ. Trimming removed 0 bases from V and 3 bases from J, with 9 bases in between. CDR3 size: 14 residues. Sequencing was performed with immunoSEQ multiplex PCR; in TCRdb, only in-frame clones are kept and a portion is missing. The sample has 30,000 to 40,000 clones, roughly 96% seen once. The source of this sequence is a human donor with juvenile idiopathic arthritis. The sequenced sample was CD4+ T cells from blood. The chain links TRBV7-8 to TRBJ2-7; no definite D call. CDR3 in amino acids: CASSLAEVNYEQYF. CDR3 nucleotides: TGTGCCAGCAGCTTAGCAGAGGTAAACTACGAGCAGTACTTC.